These 27 T cell receptor beta chains originate from one sample sequenced in a study of neoadjuvant anti-PD-1 for oral cavity cancer. Some clones are missing from TCRdb's copy, which holds only in-frame ones; the method was immunoSEQ multiplex PCR. The profile shows around 60,000 clones, 70% to 85% of them singletons. The material sequenced was PBMCs, taken before nivolumab (anti-PD-1) treatment. The receptors come from a person aged 35-79 years with oral cavity squamous cell carcinoma.

About this clone itself: Within the sample, other DNA sequences also encode this same CDR3. The chain recombines TRBV5-1 with TRBJ1-6; 10 positions agree with TRBD1. The junction had 8 bases not matched to a gene; V was cut back by 3 bases and J by 5 bases. Germline V lookup: CDR1 SGHRS, CDR2 YFSETQ. The CDR3 extends over 17 amino acids. CDR3: CASSSRDRGENNSPLHF. Here the CDR3 DNA reads TGCGCCAGCAGCTCCAGGGACAGGGGCGAAAATAATTCACCCCTCCACTTT. Complete variable domain (other parts from reference TRBV5-1 and TRBJ1-6): KAGVTQTPRYLIKTRGQQVTLSCSPISGHRSVSWYQQTPGQGLQFLFEYFSETQRNKGNFPGRFSGRQFSNSRSEMNVSTLELGDSALYLCASSSRDRGENNSPLHFGNGTRLTVT.

The chain recombines TRBV27 with TRBJ1-6; tentatively, D is TRBD1 (6 bases). The CDR3 spans 14 residues. V was cut by 6 bases and J by 11 bases, with 17 bases left in between. From germline, CDR1 is MNHEY and CDR2 SMNVEV (reference sequence). DNA of the CDR3: TGTGCCAGCAGCCTACAGGGAGAGAGAGCACCCCTCCACTTT. Its translation is CASSLQGERAPLHF.

This clone turned up a few times. J is TRBJ1-2 and V is TRBV6-4; a possible D gene is TRBD1 (6 bases). CDR1 and CDR2 (germline): MRHNA, SNTAGT. The CDR3 covers 14 residues. V was cut by 0 bases and J by 7 bases, with 12 bases left in between. This chain's CDR3 is CASSDSSRGGGYTF. CDR3 in DNA: TGTGCCAGCAGTGACTCGAGCAGGGGTGGTGGCTACACCTTC.

V and J are TRBV19 and TRBJ2-2; D is perhaps TRBD2 (6 bases). Germline lookup yields CDR1 LNHDA and CDR2 SQIVND (reference sequence). V lost 5 bases to trimming and J lost 3 bases, with 13 bases between them. The CDR3 consists of 15 residues. The CDR3, as DNA: TGTGCCAGTAGTGCCAGGGACTTACACACCGGGGAGCTGTTTTTT. Translated: CASSARDLHTGELFF.

The rearrangement uses TRBV2 and TRBJ1-4; D might be TRBD1 (6 bases). From germline, CDR1 is SNHLY and CDR2 FYNNEI. The CDR3 spans 15 residues. V shed 6 bases and J shed 5 bases, with 16 bases lying between them. For the CDR3, the DNA is TGTGCCAGCAGCCGGGGGGGGACAAGGAATGAAAAACTGTTTTTT. Its translation is CASSRGGTRNEKLFF.

The J gene is TRBJ1-1, the V gene TRBV5-1; TRBD1 agrees at 8 bases. The CDR3 covers 15 residues. V dropped 4 bases and J dropped 4; count of bases not matched to a gene: 9. Germline V gene data show CDR1 as SGHRS and CDR2 as YFSETQ. The chain's CDR3 is CASSERTGMVTEAFF. For the CDR3, the DNA is TGCGCCAGCAGCGAAAGGACAGGGATGGTCACTGAAGCTTTCTTT.

The rearrangement joins TRBV2 to TRBJ2-1; TRBD2 matches at 8 bases. The V and J ends lost 7 bases and 5 bases, in that order; junction bases with no gene match: 4. The germline gives CDR1 SNHLY, CDR2 FYNNEI. The CDR3 runs to 13 residues. As DNA, the CDR3 is TGTGCCAGCACACGAGCGGGGGACAATGAGCAGTTCTTC. It translates to CASTRAGDNEQFF.

V gene TRBV5-1 combines with J gene TRBJ2-1; 8 nucleotides align to TRBD2. Per the germline V gene, CDR1 is SGHRS and CDR2 is YFSETQ. This CDR3 has 15 residues. Trimming took 2 bases from V and 0 from J; bases not matched to a gene: 1. CDR3 sequence reads: CASSFSGASYNEQFF. As DNA, the CDR3 is TGCGCCAGCAGCTTTAGCGGGGCCTCCTACAATGAGCAGTTCTTC.

V gene TRBV19 combines with J gene TRBJ2-1; possibly TRBD2 for D (6 bases). Looked up from germline, CDR1 is LNHDA and CDR2 is SQIVND (reference sequence). The V end lost 3 bases, the J end lost 8 bases, and 17 bases lay between the germline ends. The CDR3 has 15 residues. CDR3 bases: TGTGCCAGTAGTATTCCCCATTTCGGGGGAGATGAGCAGTTCTTC. Translating it yields CASSIPHFGGDEQFF.

The genes are TRBV7-9 and TRBJ2-3; 7 nucleotides line up with TRBD1. V gave up 2 bases and J gave up 1 base; unmatched junction bases: 12. CDR3 length equals 18 residues. Germline V gene sequence: CDR1 SEHNR, CDR2 FQNEAQ (reference sequence). Here the CDR3 DNA reads TGTGCCAGCAGCTTACGCCCACGGGGACAGTGGCGCACAGATACGCAGTATTTT. Amino acid sequence: CASSLRPRGQWRTDTQYF.

J is TRBJ2-5 and V is TRBV4-1; tentatively, D is TRBD1 (6 bases). Germline values: CDR1 MGHRA, CDR2 YSYEKL. This CDR3 region has 15 residues. Trimming removed 3 bases from V and 2 bases from J, with 13 bases in between. In DNA form, the CDR3 reads TGCGCCAGCAGCCAGGACGGGACATTACAAGAGACCCAGTACTTC. Translating it yields CASSQDGTLQETQYF.

A single count supports this clone. The V call is TRBV7-9, the J call TRBJ2-4, with 9 bases identical to TRBD1. In germline, CDR1 is SEHNR, CDR2 FQNEAQ (reference sequence). This CDR3 spans 13 amino acids. V dropped 5 bases and J dropped 6; count of bases not matched to a gene: 2. The CDR3 DNA is TGTGCCAGCAGCCGGACAGGGGTAAACATTCAGTACTTC. Translated: CASSRTGVNIQYF.

The chain uses TRBV6-4 and TRBJ1-1; D gene unclear. V gave up 6 bases and J gave up 0 bases, with 5 bases separating them. Germline values: CDR1 MRHNA, CDR2 SNTAGT. The CDR3 loop spans 12 amino acids. The CDR3 DNA reads TGTGCCAGCAGAACCTTGAACACTGAAGCTTTCTTT. It yields the protein CASRTLNTEAFF.

The V and J genes are TRBV2 and TRBJ1-5, with unresolved D. This CDR3 contains 15 residues. V shed 6 bases and J shed 2 bases, with 14 bases lying between them. Germline V gene sequence: CDR1 SNHLY, CDR2 FYNNEI. The CDR3 coding sequence is TGTGCCAGCAGGGGGTTTTCTGGGGGCAATCAGCCCCAGCATTTT. It encodes CASRGFSGGNQPQHF.

This chain joins TRBV5-5 and TRBJ2-3; no definite D call. Germline-derived CDR1 and CDR2 are SGHKS and YYEKEE (reference sequence). The CDR3 covers 12 residues. The V end lost 3 bases, the J end lost 2 bases, and 4 bases lay between the germline ends. Here the CDR3 reads CASSWNTDTQYF. CDR3 nucleotide sequence: TGTGCCAGCAGCTGGAACACAGATACGCAGTATTTT. Supplemented by reference TRBV5-5 and TRBJ2-3, the full variable domain reads DAGVTQSPTHLIKTRGQQVTLRCSPISGHKSVSWYQQVLGQGPQFIFQYYEKEERGRGNFPDRFSARQFPNYSSELNVNALLLGDSALYLCASSWNTDTQYFGPGTRLTVL.

The V call is TRBV5-1, the J call TRBJ2-4; 11 bases are a match to TRBD2. The CDR3 runs to 19 residues. After removal of 4 bases from V and 0 bases from J, the junction contained 12 bases not matched to a gene. Germline-derived CDR1 and CDR2 are SGHRS and YFSETQ. This CDR3 is CASSPWALAGGIAKNIQYF. The CDR3, as DNA: TGCGCCAGCAGCCCATGGGCCTTAGCGGGAGGGATAGCCAAAAACATTCAGTACTTC.

The chain uses TRBV2 and TRBJ2-3; D might be TRBD1 or TRBD2, each matching 5 bases. The CDR3 sequence is 16 residues long. V was cut by 7 bases and J by 1 base, with 18 bases left in between. Germline V gene data show CDR1 as SNHLY and CDR2 as FYNNEI. The CDR3 bases are TGTGCCAGCATCCCCTACTCCGGGGCCGGCACAGATACGCAGTATTTT. Encoded protein: CASIPYSGAGTDTQYF.

The chain employs TRBV29-1 and TRBJ2-7; TRBD1 agrees at 8 bases. Per the germline V gene, CDR1 is SQVTM and CDR2 is ANQGSEA. CDR3 length: 14 residues. The V gene end was trimmed by 4 bases and the J gene end by 3 bases; junction bases not matched to a gene: 8. The CDR3 region is CSVVVTGELYEQYF. The DNA of the CDR3 is TGCAGCGTTGTAGTGACAGGGGAACTCTACGAGCAGTACTTC.

The rearrangement links TRBV5-1 to TRBJ2-4, with 7 bases aligning to TRBD2. With V trimmed by 4 bases and J by 7 bases, 8 bases remained unmatched. The germline V gene encodes CDR1 SGHRS and CDR2 YFSETQ. The CDR3 is 14 residues long. The DNA for the CDR3 is TGCGCCAGCAGCCCTGAGCAGGGAGGGAACATTCAGTACTTC. As protein: CASSPEQGGNIQYF.

CDR3 sequence reads: CASSARTGGTEAFF. CDR3 DNA sequence: TGCGCCAGCAGCGCACGAACAGGGGGCACTGAAGCTTTCTTT. The rearrangement uses TRBV10-1 and TRBJ1-1; 8 positions match TRBD1. The V segment lost 6 bases and the J segment 4 bases; nucleotides outside the gene matches: 7. The CDR3 runs 14 residues. Germline CDR1 WNHNN, CDR2 SYGVQD (reference sequence).

The chain couples TRBV2 to TRBJ2-3; no clear D. Deletions cut 0 bases from V and 0 bases from J, with 7 bases between. Germline V gene lookup returns CDR1 SNHLY and CDR2 FYNNEI. The CDR3 length is 15 residues. CDR3 sequence reads: CASSEASSSTDTQYF. The CDR3 DNA sequence: TGTGCCAGCAGTGAAGCGAGCTCTAGCACAGATACGCAGTATTTT. Supplemented by reference TRBV2 and TRBJ2-3, the full variable domain reads EPEVTQTPSHQVTQMGQEVILRCVPISNHLYFYWYRQILGQKVEFLVSFYNNEISEKSEIFDDQFSVERPDGSNFTLKIRSTKLEDSAMYFCASSEASSSTDTQYFGPGTRLTVL.

V gene TRBV5-4 combines with J gene TRBJ2-7; a weak D match, TRBD2 (6 bases). The CDR3 totals 13 residues. Germline CDR1 is SGHNT and CDR2 is YYREEE (reference sequence). The V and J ends lost 3 bases and 3 bases respectively, with 10 bases between them. CDR3 bases: TGTGCCAGCAGCTCGGGACTGAACTACGAGCAGTACTTC. The encoded protein is CASSSGLNYEQYF.

This clone came up once. The rearrangement uses TRBV15 and TRBJ2-1; 7 bases fit TRBD2. V shed 3 bases and J 5 bases; nucleotides not matched to a gene: 13. The CDR3 is made up of 17 amino acids. Germline lookup yields CDR1 LNHNV and CDR2 YYDKDF (reference sequence). The CDR3 region has the DNA TGTGCCACCAGCAGGGGTACCGGGAGGAACCCCGACAATGAGCAGTTCTTC. It is translated as CATSRGTGRNPDNEQFF.

This sequence joins TRBV19 and TRBJ1-6; TRBD1 agrees at 8 bases. The CDR3 length is 15 residues. Germline V gene data show CDR1 as LNHDA and CDR2 as SQIVND (reference sequence). V lost 4 bases, J lost 9 bases, and 8 bases stayed unmatched. The chain's CDR3 is CASSKQTGVVSPLHF. In DNA, the CDR3 is TGTGCCAGTAGTAAGCAGACAGGGGTGGTTTCACCCCTCCACTTT. Together with reference TRBV19 and TRBJ1-6, the CDR3 gives the full variable domain: DGGITQSPKYLFRKEGQNVTLSCEQNLNHDAMYWYRQDPGQGLRLIYYSQIVNDFQKGDIAEGYSVSREKKESFPLTVTSAQKNPTAFYLCASSKQTGVVSPLHFGNGTRLTVT.

V usage is TRBV11-2 and J usage is TRBJ2-7, with 9 bases that match TRBD1. This CDR3 has 16 residues. The germline CDR1 and CDR2 sequences are SGHAT and FQNNGV. V lost 5 bases to trimming and J lost 2 bases; unmatched junction nucleotides: 10. CDR3 protein: CASSREPGQGPYEQYF. The CDR3 DNA follows: TGTGCCAGCAGCCGAGAACCGGGACAGGGACCCTACGAGCAGTACTTC. The variable domain in full, with the rest retrieved from reference TRBV11-2 and TRBJ2-7, is EAGVAQSPRYKIIEKRQSVAFWCNPISGHATLYWYQQILGQGPKLLIQFQNNGVVDDSQLPKDRFSAERLKGVDSTLKIQPAKLEDSAVYLCASSREPGQGPYEQYFGPGTRLTVT.

V and J are TRBV4-2 and TRBJ2-1; D may be TRBD2 (7 bases). The CDR3 runs 18 residues. Germline V gene data show CDR1 as LGHNA and CDR2 as YNFKEQ. The ends were cut back, 1 base at V and 3 bases at J, with 19 bases in the middle. The CDR3 spells CASSQALLGGDFYNEQFF. The CDR3 DNA follows: TGTGCCAGCAGCCAAGCTCTCTTAGGGGGGGACTTCTACAATGAGCAGTTCTTC.

The chain uses TRBV5-1 and TRBJ2-5; TRBD1 matches 9 bases. V lost 4 bases to trimming and J lost 1 base; unmatched junction nucleotides: 8. CDR3 length: 16 amino acids. The germline CDR1 and CDR2 sequences are SGHRS and YFSETQ. The CDR3 reads CASSPSPTGGQETQYF. The CDR3 coding sequence is TGCGCCAGCAGCCCTTCTCCGACAGGGGGCCAAGAGACCCAGTACTTC.